Listed below are T cell receptor beta chains from one sample, sequenced in a study of identical twins. One entry per CDR3 protein, called by TCRdb with MiXCR from the 5' RACE reads. The sample contains approximately 150,000 distinct CDR3 sequences, around 3.4% of which appear only once. The sample consisted of memory T cells sorted from blood. The source is a man aged 18 to 30 in good health. The CDR3 runs from the conserved cysteine through the conserved F or W. A D gene is named only where the DNA matches it firmly. Part of the rows lack a size; the others show once, few, many or a class for expanded clones.

j_call	v_call	d_call	clone_size	cdr3_nt	cdr3_aa
TRBJ2-1	TRBV20-1	-	many	TGCAGTGCTAGCTCCAGGGCCCGCCGGGCCAACGAGCAGTTCTTC	CSASSRARRANEQFF
TRBJ2-1	TRBV7-3	-	many	TGTGCCAGCAGCAAAGGGTGGGCTTCCCACAATGAGCAGTTCTTC	CASSKGWASHNEQFF
TRBJ2-1	TRBV6-1	TRBD1	many	TGTGCCACCTCCGAAGGGGGCTGGGGTGAGCAGTTCTTC	CATSEGGWGEQFF
TRBJ2-5	TRBV4-1	TRBD2	many	TGCGCCAGCAGCGGGGTGACTAGCGGACAAGAGACCCAGTACTTC	CASSGVTSGQETQYF
TRBJ1-5	TRBV20-1	-	many	TGCAGTGCTAGAGTGCACGGATTCAATCAGCCCCAGCATTTT	CSARVHGFNQPQHF
TRBJ2-1	TRBV12-3/TRBV12-4	TRBD1	many	TGTGCCAGCAGCAAGGACAGGGGGCTTGTAGCCGGCAATGAGCAGTTCTTC	CASSKDRGLVAGNEQFF
TRBJ2-1	TRBV12-3/TRBV12-4	TRBD2	many	TGTGCCAGCAGGTACGGGACTAGCGGGAGGACCTACAATGAGCAGTTCTTC	CASRYGTSGRTYNEQFF
TRBJ2-1	TRBV7-9	TRBD1	many	TGTGCCAGCAGCCCGCGGGACAGGGCTTCTGATGAGCAGTTCTTC	CASSPRDRASDEQFF
TRBJ1-1	TRBV6-1	-	-	TGTGCCAGCAGTGGGTGGGAGAACACTGAAGCTTTCTTT	CASSGWENTEAFF
TRBJ1-4	TRBV19	-	few	TGTGCCAGTAGGATGCTAAACGGGGCGACTAATGAAAAACTGTTTTTT	CASRMLNGATNEKLFF
TRBJ2-2	TRBV5-6	-	many	TGTGCCAGCAGCTTGAGCGAGGGGAGGAGCACCGGGGAGCTGTTTTTT	CASSLSEGRSTGELFF
TRBJ2-6	TRBV20-1	-	few	TGCAGTGCTAGCCCAGGGGTATCCGGGGCCAACGTCCTGACTTTC	CSASPGVSGANVLTF
TRBJ2-2	TRBV12-3/TRBV12-4	-	many	TGTGCCAGCAGTTATGTCGGAGGAGTATCCGGGGAGCTGTTTTTT	CASSYVGGVSGELFF
TRBJ2-1	TRBV7-3	-	many	TGTGCCAGCAGCTTAGGCGGCGCTACCACCTACAATGAGCAGTTCTTC	CASSLGGATTYNEQFF
TRBJ2-7	TRBV11-3	-	many	TGTGCCAGCAGCTCCGGGGACTCCTACGAGCAGTACTTC	CASSSGDSYEQYF
TRBJ2-3	TRBV27	-	many	TGTGCCAGCAGTTTTGGCCAGGGGACCACAGATACGCAGTATTTT	CASSFGQGTTDTQYF
TRBJ2-5	TRBV18	-	-	TGTGCCAGTTTCAGAGTGCAGGGGGAGACCCAGTACTTC	CASFRVQGETQYF
TRBJ2-7	TRBV10-3	-	many	TGTGCCATCGGCAGTGGTGGCAGGGAGTTCCACGAGCAGTACTTC	CAIGSGGREFHEQYF
TRBJ2-2	TRBV10-3	TRBD2	many	TGTGCCATCAGTTCTACTAGCGGGAGTCTTACCGGGGAGCTGTTTTTT	CAISSTSGSLTGELFF
TRBJ2-7	TRBV4-2	TRBD2	few	TGTGCCAGCAGCCAAGTTAACCCCTCCGGACTAGCGGGATACGAGCAGTACTTC	CASSQVNPSGLAGYEQYF
TRBJ2-5	TRBV20-1	-	many	TGCAGTGCTAGAGATGGGGAAAGCGTTCAGGAGACCCAGTACTTC	CSARDGESVQETQYF
TRBJ1-1	TRBV20-1	TRBD1	many	TGCAGTGCAGGACAGGGTGGTATGAACACTGAAGCTTTCTTT	CSAGQGGMNTEAFF
TRBJ2-1	TRBV7-9	-	many	TGTGCCAGCAGCTCAGACGGAGGGAATGAGCAGTTCTTC	CASSSDGGNEQFF
TRBJ2-2	TRBV5-1	TRBD2	many	TGCGCCAGCAAGGGACTAGCGGGAGGAGACGCCGGGGAGCTGTTTTTT	CASKGLAGGDAGELFF
TRBJ2-3	TRBV29-1	-	-	TGCAGCGTTGAAGATCCCTGGCAGGATAATTCCCCAGATACGCAGTATTTT	CSVEDPWQDNSPDTQYF
TRBJ2-1	TRBV7-2	TRBD2	-	TGTGCCAGCAGCTTGCTGAGCGGGAGGACTGAGCAGTTCTTC	CASSLLSGRTEQFF
TRBJ1-1	TRBV20-1	-	many	TGCAGTGCTAGTTTGGACGGCAAGACTGAAGCTTTCTTT	CSASLDGKTEAFF
TRBJ1-2	TRBV6-6	-	many	TGTGCCAGCAGTACTGACAGAGGCTATGGCTACACCTTC	CASSTDRGYGYTF
TRBJ1-4	TRBV12-3/TRBV12-4	-	many	TGTGCCAGCAGTTTCGTCGGGTCTAATGAAAAACTGTTTTTT	CASSFVGSNEKLFF
TRBJ1-1	TRBV12-3/TRBV12-4	-	many	TGTGCCAGCAGTTTAATAACTGAAGCTTTCTTT	CASSLITEAFF
TRBJ1-5	TRBV20-1	TRBD1	many	TGCAGTGCTAGAGAGCCAGGGGGACAGCCCCAGCATTTT	CSAREPGGQPQHF
TRBJ2-3	TRBV5-5	TRBD2	few	TGTGCCAGCAGTAGATCCGGGACTATAGGAGATACGCAGTATTTT	CASSRSGTIGDTQYF
TRBJ1-5	TRBV7-9	-	many	TGTGCCAGCAGCTTAGCAGCGGCAGGTATCAATCAGCCCCAGCATTTT	CASSLAAAGINQPQHF
TRBJ1-1	TRBV27	-	many	TGTGCCACCTCTGACCGGGACACGGGACGGACTGAAGCTTTCTTT	CATSDRDTGRTEAFF
TRBJ1-1	TRBV7-9	TRBD1	many	TGTGCCAGCAGCTTAAGGGGGCCGAGGAACACTGAAGCTTTCTTT	CASSLRGPRNTEAFF
TRBJ1-1	TRBV4-2	-	few	TGTGCCAGCAGCCAAGATCGTCGCACAAACACTGAAGCTTTCTTT	CASSQDRRTNTEAFF
TRBJ2-5	TRBV12-3/TRBV12-4	TRBD2	many	TGTGCCAGCAGTTTATCGGGAGGGGAAGAGACCCAGTACTTC	CASSLSGGEETQYF
TRBJ1-5	TRBV6-1	-	many	TGTGCCATCAGTTCTTGGCCCCAGCATTTT	CAISSWPQHF
TRBJ2-2	TRBV7-9	-	many	TGTGCCAGCAGAGGGGCGGGCACCGGGGAGCTGTTTTTT	CASRGAGTGELFF
TRBJ2-1	TRBV28	TRBD1	many	TGTGCCAGCACTTCGAACCCGGGACAGGCGCCATCCTACAATGAGCAGTTCTTC	CASTSNPGQAPSYNEQFF
TRBJ2-2	TRBV15	-	many	TGTGCCACCAGCAGAGATCTATCGGGTGCCGGGGAGCTGTTTTTT	CATSRDLSGAGELFF
TRBJ2-5	TRBV6-1	TRBD1	-	TGTGCCAGCAGAGAGACAGGGTCGGAGACCCAGTACTTC	CASRETGSETQYF
TRBJ2-3	TRBV11-2	-	many	TGTGCCAGCAGCTCCACACACCTAGGTCGCACAGATACGCAGTATTTT	CASSSTHLGRTDTQYF
TRBJ1-2	TRBV5-1	-	many	TGCGCCAGCAGTACAGAACTCTATGGCTACACCTTC	CASSTELYGYTF
TRBJ1-2	TRBV7-2	-	many	TGTGCCAGCAGTTCCAATGGGTGGGATGACTACACCTTC	CASSSNGWDDYTF
TRBJ2-1	TRBV15	TRBD1	many	TGTGCCACCAGCGCCGGGGACAGGGGCAATGAGCAGTTCTTC	CATSAGDRGNEQFF
TRBJ2-3	TRBV5-1	TRBD1	many	TGCGCCAGCAGCTTGGGGGACAGGGACACAGATACGCAGTATTTT	CASSLGDRDTDTQYF
TRBJ2-5	TRBV7-2	TRBD1	many	TGTGCCAGCAGCTTAAGGACAGGGGTTGGAGAGACCCAGTACTTC	CASSLRTGVGETQYF
TRBJ2-3	TRBV12-3/TRBV12-4	-	many	TGTGCCAGCAGCGGGACTGAAATAGGGGGGGCGCAGTATTTT	CASSGTEIGGAQYF
TRBJ2-3	TRBV5-1	-	many	TGCGCCAGCAGCATCGGGACTGTTGGCACAGATACGCAGTATTTT	CASSIGTVGTDTQYF